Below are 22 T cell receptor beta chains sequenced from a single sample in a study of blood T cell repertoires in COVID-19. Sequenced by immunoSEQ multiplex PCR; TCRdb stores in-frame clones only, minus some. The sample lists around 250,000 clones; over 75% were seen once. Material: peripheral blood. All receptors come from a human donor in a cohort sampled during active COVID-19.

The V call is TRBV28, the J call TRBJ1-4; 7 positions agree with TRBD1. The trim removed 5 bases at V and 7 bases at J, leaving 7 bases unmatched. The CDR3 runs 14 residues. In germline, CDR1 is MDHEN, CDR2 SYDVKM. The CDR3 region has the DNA TGTGCCAGCAGTAACAGGGGCAGTGCTGAAAAACTGTTTTTT. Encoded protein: CASSNRGSAEKLFF.

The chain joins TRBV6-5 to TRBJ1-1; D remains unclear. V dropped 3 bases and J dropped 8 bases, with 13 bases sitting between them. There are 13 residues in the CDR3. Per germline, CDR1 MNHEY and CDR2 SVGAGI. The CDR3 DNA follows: TGTGCCAGCAGTTATAGGAAAGAGGGAGAAGCTTTCTTT. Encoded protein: CASSYRKEGEAFF.

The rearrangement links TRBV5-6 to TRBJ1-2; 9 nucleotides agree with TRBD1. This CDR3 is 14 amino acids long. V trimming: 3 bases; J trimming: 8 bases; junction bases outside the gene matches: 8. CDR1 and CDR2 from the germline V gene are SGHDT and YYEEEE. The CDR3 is CASSSDRGLWGYTF. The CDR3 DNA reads TGTGCCAGCAGCTCGGACAGGGGCCTCTGGGGCTACACCTTC.

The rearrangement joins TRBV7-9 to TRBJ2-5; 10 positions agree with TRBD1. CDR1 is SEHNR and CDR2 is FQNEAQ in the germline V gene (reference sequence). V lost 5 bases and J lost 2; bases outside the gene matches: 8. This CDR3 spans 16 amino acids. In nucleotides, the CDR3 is TGTGCCAGCAGCAGCCGGGACAGGGGTGAGCAAGAGACCCAGTACTTC. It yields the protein CASSSRDRGEQETQYF.

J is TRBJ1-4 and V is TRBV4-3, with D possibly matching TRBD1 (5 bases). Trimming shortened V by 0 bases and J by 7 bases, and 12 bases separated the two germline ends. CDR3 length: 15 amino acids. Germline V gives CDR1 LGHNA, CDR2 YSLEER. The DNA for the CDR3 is TGCGCCAGCAGCCAAGATTTGGGGCTGGCTGAAAAACTGTTTTTT. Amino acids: CASSQDLGLAEKLFF.

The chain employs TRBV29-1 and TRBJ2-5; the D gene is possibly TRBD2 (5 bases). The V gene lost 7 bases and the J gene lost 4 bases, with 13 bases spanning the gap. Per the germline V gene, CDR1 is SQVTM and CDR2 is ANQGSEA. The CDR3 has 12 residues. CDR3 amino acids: CSASDEGETQYF. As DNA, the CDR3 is TGCAGCGCCTCCGATGAGGGAGAGACCCAGTACTTC. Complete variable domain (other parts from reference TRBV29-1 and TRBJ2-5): SAVISQKPSRDICQRGTSLTIQCQVDSQVTMMFWYRQQPGQSLTLIATANQGSEATYESGFVIDKFPISRPNLTFSTLTVSNMSPEDSSIYLCSASDEGETQYFGPGTRLLVL.

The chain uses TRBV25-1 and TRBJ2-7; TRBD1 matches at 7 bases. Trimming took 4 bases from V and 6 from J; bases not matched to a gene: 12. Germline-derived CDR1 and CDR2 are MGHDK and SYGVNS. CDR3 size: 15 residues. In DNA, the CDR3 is TGTGCCAGCAGTGGTACCGGGACAGTTATCCCCGAGCAGTACTTC. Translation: CASSGTGTVIPEQYF.

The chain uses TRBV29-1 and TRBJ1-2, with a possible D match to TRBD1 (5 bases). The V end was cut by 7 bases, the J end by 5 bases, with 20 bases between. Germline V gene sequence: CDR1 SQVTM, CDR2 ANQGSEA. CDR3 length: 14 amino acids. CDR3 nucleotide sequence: TGCAGCGCGGAAGGGAGGGGCCTGAGATATGGCTACACCTTC. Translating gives CSAEGRGLRYGYTF. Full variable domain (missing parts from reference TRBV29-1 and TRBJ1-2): SAVISQKPSRDICQRGTSLTIQCQVDSQVTMMFWYRQQPGQSLTLIATANQGSEATYESGFVIDKFPISRPNLTFSTLTVSNMSPEDSSIYLCSAEGRGLRYGYTFGSGTRLTVV.

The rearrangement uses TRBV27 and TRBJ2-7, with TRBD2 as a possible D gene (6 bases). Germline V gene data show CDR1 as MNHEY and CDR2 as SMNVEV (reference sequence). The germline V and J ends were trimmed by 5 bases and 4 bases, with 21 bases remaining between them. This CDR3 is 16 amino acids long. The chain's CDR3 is CASSRDGTAGLYEQYF. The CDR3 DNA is TGTGCCAGCAGTAGGGACGGGACTGCTGGGCTATACGAGCAGTACTTC.

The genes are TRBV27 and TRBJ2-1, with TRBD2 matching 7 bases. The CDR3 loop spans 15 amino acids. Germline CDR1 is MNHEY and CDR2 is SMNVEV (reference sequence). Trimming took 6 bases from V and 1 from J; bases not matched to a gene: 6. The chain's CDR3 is CASRPGLISYNEQFF. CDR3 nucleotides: TGTGCCAGCAGGCCGGGACTAATATCCTACAATGAGCAGTTCTTC.

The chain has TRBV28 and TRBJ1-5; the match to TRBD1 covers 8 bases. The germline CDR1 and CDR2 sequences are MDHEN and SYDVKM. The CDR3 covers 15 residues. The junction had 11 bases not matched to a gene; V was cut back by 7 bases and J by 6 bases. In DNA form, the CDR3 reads TGTGCCAGCATTCCCCAGGGGGCGCGTAGTCAGCCCCAGCATTTT. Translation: CASIPQGARSQPQHF.

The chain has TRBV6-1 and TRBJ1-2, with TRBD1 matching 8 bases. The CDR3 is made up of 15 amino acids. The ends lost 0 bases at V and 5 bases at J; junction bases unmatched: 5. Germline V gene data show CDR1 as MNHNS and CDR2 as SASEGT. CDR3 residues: CASSEATDRVYGYTF. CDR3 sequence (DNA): TGTGCCAGCAGTGAAGCCACGGACAGGGTTTATGGCTACACCTTC.

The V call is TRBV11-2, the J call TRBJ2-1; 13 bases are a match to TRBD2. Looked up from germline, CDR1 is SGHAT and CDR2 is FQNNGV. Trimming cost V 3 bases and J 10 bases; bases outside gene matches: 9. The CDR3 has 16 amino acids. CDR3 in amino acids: CASSFIRLAGGIEQFF. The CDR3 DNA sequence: TGTGCCAGCAGCTTTATCCGACTAGCGGGGGGTATAGAGCAGTTCTTC.

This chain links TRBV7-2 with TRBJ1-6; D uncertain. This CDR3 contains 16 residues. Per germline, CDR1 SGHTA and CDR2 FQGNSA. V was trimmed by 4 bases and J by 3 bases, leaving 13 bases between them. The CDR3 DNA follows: TGTGCCAGCAGCTCCCCCGGGGTAAACTATAATTCACCCCTCCACTTT. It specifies CASSSPGVNYNSPLHF. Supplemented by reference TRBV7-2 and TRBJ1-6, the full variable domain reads GAGVSQSPSNKVTEKGKDVELRCDPISGHTALYWYRQSLGQGLEFLIYFQGNSAPDKSGLPSDRFSAERTGGSVSTLTIQRTQQEDSAVYLCASSSPGVNYNSPLHFGNGTRLTVT.

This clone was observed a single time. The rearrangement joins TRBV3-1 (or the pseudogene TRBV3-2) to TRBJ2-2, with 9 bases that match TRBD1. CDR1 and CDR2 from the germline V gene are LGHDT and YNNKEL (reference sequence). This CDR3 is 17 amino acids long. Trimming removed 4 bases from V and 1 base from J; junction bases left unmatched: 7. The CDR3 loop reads CASSPITGGENTGELFF. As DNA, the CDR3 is TGTGCCAGCAGCCCCATAACAGGGGGCGAGAACACCGGGGAGCTGTTTTTT.

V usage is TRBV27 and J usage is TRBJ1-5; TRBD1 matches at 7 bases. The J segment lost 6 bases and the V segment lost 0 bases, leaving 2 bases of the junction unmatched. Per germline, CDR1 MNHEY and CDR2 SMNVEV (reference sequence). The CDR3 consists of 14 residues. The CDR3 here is CASSLSGGGQPQHF. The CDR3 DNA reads TGTGCCAGCAGTTTATCAGGGGGCGGTCAGCCCCAGCATTTT.

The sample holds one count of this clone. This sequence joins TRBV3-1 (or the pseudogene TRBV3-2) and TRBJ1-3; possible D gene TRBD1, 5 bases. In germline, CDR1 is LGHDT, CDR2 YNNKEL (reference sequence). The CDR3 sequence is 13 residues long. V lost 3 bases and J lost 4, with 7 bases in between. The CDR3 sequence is CASSQNRGNTIYF. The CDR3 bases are TGTGCCAGCAGCCAGAACAGGGGAAACACCATATATTTT.

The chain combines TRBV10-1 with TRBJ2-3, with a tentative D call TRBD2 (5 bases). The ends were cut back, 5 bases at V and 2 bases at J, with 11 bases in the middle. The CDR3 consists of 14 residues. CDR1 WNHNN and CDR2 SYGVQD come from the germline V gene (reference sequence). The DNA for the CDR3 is TGCGCCAGCAGTCGGGAACGGGACACAGATACGCAGTATTTT. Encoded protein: CASSRERDTDTQYF.

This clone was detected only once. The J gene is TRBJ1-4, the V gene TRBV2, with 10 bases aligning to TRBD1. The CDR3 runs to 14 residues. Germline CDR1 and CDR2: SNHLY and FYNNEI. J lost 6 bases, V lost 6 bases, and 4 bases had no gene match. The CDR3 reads CASRGGTGDEKLFF. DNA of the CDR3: TGTGCCAGCAGGGGGGGGACAGGGGATGAAAAACTGTTTTTT.

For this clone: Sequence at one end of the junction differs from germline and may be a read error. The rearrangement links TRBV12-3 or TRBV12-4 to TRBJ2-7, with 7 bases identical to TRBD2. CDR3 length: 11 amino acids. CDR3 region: CASSLAEEQYF. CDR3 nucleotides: TGTGCCAGCAGTCTAGCGGAGGAGCAGTACTTC.

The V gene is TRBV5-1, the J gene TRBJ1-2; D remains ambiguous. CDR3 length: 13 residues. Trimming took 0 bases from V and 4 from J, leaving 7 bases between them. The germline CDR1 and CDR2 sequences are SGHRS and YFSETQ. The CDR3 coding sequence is TGCGCCAGCAGCTTGGACAAGCGCTATGGCTACACCTTC. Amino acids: CASSLDKRYGYTF. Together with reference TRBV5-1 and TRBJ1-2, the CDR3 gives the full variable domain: KAGVTQTPRYLIKTRGQQVTLSCSPISGHRSVSWYQQTPGQGLQFLFEYFSETQRNKGNFPGRFSGRQFSNSRSEMNVSTLELGDSALYLCASSLDKRYGYTFGSGTRLTVV.

The CDR3 spells CASDRETTGSNQPQHF. CDR3 nucleotide sequence: TGTGCCAGCGATCGGGAAACAACAGGGAGCAATCAGCCCCAGCATTTT. The chain links TRBV28 to TRBJ1-5, with D perhaps matching TRBD1 (6 bases). V was pared by 8 bases and J by 1 base, with 18 bases between. This CDR3 comprises 16 residues. The V gene's germline CDR1 is MDHEN and CDR2 SYDVKM.